The 11 T cell receptor beta chains below all came from one sample that was sequenced in a study of cytotoxic CD8 clonotypes in ibrutinib-treated CLL. Repertoires were generated with immunoSEQ multiplex PCR, while TCRdb's copy carries only in-frame clones and drops some. The data show 200,000 or so clones, about 75% seen once. Sequenced material: PBMCs, taken after 12 months of ibrutinib treatment. The receptor set was obtained from a human donor with chronic lymphocytic leukemia.

This clone has just one count. The chain is built from TRBV19 and TRBJ2-1, with a weak D call TRBD2 (5 bases). In germline, CDR1 is LNHDA, CDR2 SQIVND (reference sequence). V was shortened by 7 bases and J by 9 bases, with 22 bases between the two germline ends. The CDR3 is 15 amino acids. The CDR3 coding sequence is TGTGCCAGTAAGAGAGGCGGACTGGATCGTGGTGAGCAGTTCTTC. It specifies CASKRGGLDRGEQFF.

The chain carries TRBV5-6 and TRBJ2-3; TRBD2 aligns across 8 bases. The CDR3 spans 13 residues. Germline trimming cut 4 bases from V and 9 bases from J; bases unmatched to any gene: 7. Germline CDR1 reads SGHDT; CDR2 reads YYEEEE. The CDR3 spells CASSLERGRTQYF. CDR3 in DNA: TGTGCCAGCAGCCTTGAGCGGGGGCGGACGCAGTATTTT.

Many counts were recorded for this clone. V and J are TRBV5-1 and TRBJ2-7; D is undetermined. This CDR3 is 11 amino acids long. V was cut by 4 bases and J by 2 bases, with 4 bases left in between. Germline values: CDR1 SGHRS, CDR2 YFSETQ. CDR3 loop: CASSTAYEQYF. CDR3 nucleotide sequence: TGCGCCAGCAGCACCGCCTACGAGCAGTACTTC. The full variable domain, completed using reference TRBV5-1 and TRBJ2-7, is KAGVTQTPRYLIKTRGQQVTLSCSPISGHRSVSWYQQTPGQGLQFLFEYFSETQRNKGNFPGRFSGRQFSNSRSEMNVSTLELGDSALYLCASSTAYEQYFGPGTRLTVT.

The chain has TRBV5-1 and TRBJ2-3; TRBD2 matches at 13 bases. V was pared by 4 bases and J by 0 bases, with 2 bases of the junction left unmatched. There are 16 residues in the CDR3. Germline-derived CDR1 and CDR2 are SGHRS and YFSETQ. CDR3 in DNA: TGCGCCAGCAGCCCGGGACTAGCGGGGAGCACAGATACGCAGTATTTT. Translated, it gives CASSPGLAGSTDTQYF.

In its sample, this clone was seen once. The chain has TRBV15 and TRBJ2-1; the D is unclear. The germline CDR1 and CDR2 sequences are LNHNV and YYDKDF (reference sequence). The CDR3 sequence is 16 residues long. Trimming stripped 3 bases from V and 0 bases from J, with 12 bases between. CDR3 amino acids: CATSSLLTSSYNEQFF. DNA of the CDR3: TGTGCCACCAGCAGCCTACTCACGAGCTCCTACAATGAGCAGTTCTTC.

This clone was observed a few times. The genes are TRBV7-2 and TRBJ2-2; D unclear. The CDR3 has 16 amino acids. Germline lookup yields CDR1 SGHTA and CDR2 FQGNSA. V was pared by 4 bases and J by 7 bases, with 19 bases between. The CDR3 DNA is TGTGCCAGCAGCTCGAAGGGCCTAGTCGGCAGCGGGGAGCTGTTTTTT. Amino acid sequence: CASSSKGLVGSGELFF.

J is TRBJ1-4 and V is TRBV5-3; TRBD1 matches at 8 bases. TRBV5-3 is annotated as an ORF whose role is uncertain. The CDR3 is 16 residues long. J was trimmed by 3 bases and V by 7 bases; bases with no gene match: 11. The DNA for the CDR3 is TGTGCCAGACGATCAGGGGGCATATGGGCTAATGAAAAACTGTTTTTT. The encoded protein is CARRSGGIWANEKLFF.

Only one count was recorded for this clone. The chain joins TRBV2 to TRBJ2-5; a possible D gene is TRBD2 (5 bases). Germline V gives CDR1 SNHLY, CDR2 FYNNEI. The CDR3 is 13 amino acids. The V gene lost 6 bases and the J gene lost 7 bases, with 15 bases spanning the gap. The CDR3, as DNA: TGTGCCAGCAGGGAGACGACTACCCTGACCCAGTACTTC. It is translated as CASRETTTLTQYF.

The gene calls are TRBV29-1 and TRBJ2-6, with TRBD1 matching 7 bases. The CDR3 contains 17 residues. Germline V gene sequence: CDR1 SQVTM, CDR2 ANQGSEA. The chain's CDR3 is CSLPLATGNSGANVLTF. CDR3 nucleotide sequence: TGCAGTCTTCCTCTTGCGACAGGGAACTCTGGGGCCAACGTCCTGACTTTC.

This clone was observed many times. The chain joins TRBV12-5 to TRBJ1-1; D remains unclear. The CDR3 has 12 amino acids. Germline V gives CDR1 LGHNT, CDR2 FRNRAP. V lost 3 bases and J 7 bases, leaving 9 bases between the germline ends. The CDR3 sequence is CASGFSSLEAFF. The CDR3 DNA is TGTGCTAGTGGTTTCTCTTCCCTTGAAGCTTTCTTT.

V is TRBV5-6 and J is TRBJ1-2, with D tentatively TRBD1 (5 bases). CDR1 is SGHDT, CDR2 YYEEEE, per germline. The CDR3 has 15 residues. Deletions cut 3 bases from V and 0 bases from J, with 12 bases between. CDR3 in DNA: TGTGCCAGCAGCTATGGGGGTATGGCTAACTATGGCTACACCTTC. Translation gives CASSYGGMANYGYTF.